What follows describes a single TCR beta chain. Its antigen is not known. This specimen comes from a study of T cell repertoires in cytomegalovirus infection. Turning to the study itself: CMV epitopes used comprised recently identified HLA-C-restricted ones and well-studied HLA-B-restricted ones.

TCRdb used MiXCR to reprocess the reads, holding one entry per CDR3 protein. Here the sample spans about 51,000 distinct CDR3 sequences, 15% to 25% being singletons. The germline V gene encodes CDR1 SEHNR and CDR2 FQNEAQ (reference sequence). V lost 3 bases, J lost 5 bases, and 17 bases lay in between. CDR3 length: 16 amino acids. The input for sequencing was CD8+ T cells from cultured PBMCs, taken from culture after CMV antigen stimulation. The source is a human donor in good health (CMV status not recorded). Some clones in this sample may be carry-over from other donors' samples. V gene TRBV7-9 combines with J gene TRBJ2-1; TRBD1 is a possible D gene (5 bases). The DNA for the CDR3 is TGTGCCAGCAGCTTCTATCAGGGTTTCCAAAACAATGAGCAGTTCTTC. Its translation: CASSFYQGFQNNEQFF.